In this sample, the clone carrying this T cell receptor (beta chain) turned up once. Its antigen remains unknown. This record belongs to a study of cytomegalovirus exposure and HLA in healthy donors. The study's findings and limits: Confirmation was obtained in vitro that three CMV-associated chains are specific for CMV antigens. There were some V segments, including TRBV6-2 and TRBV6-3, excluded as indistinguishable. Later analysis identified several of the most significant clusters that appeared linked to common viral pathogens.

The PCR had 60 Vbeta and 13 Jbeta primers. TCRdb keeps only in-frame clones here, not all; method: immunoSEQ multiplex PCR. Among around 180,000 clones listed, roughly 80% were seen once. The trim removed 8 bases at V and 0 bases at J, leaving 2 bases unmatched. CDR1 is LNHDA and CDR2 is SQIVND in the germline V gene (reference sequence). This CDR3 region has 14 residues. The chain carries TRBV19 and TRBJ2-1; 9 bases are a match to TRBD2. This clonotype was sampled from a woman in her forties or fifties in good health and CMV-seronegative. Sequenced material: PBMCs. The CDR3 DNA reads as TGTGCCAGTCGACTAGCGGACTCCTACAATGAGCAGTTCTTC. Translated, it gives CASRLADSYNEQFF.